The 8 T cell receptor beta chains below come from one sample, sequenced in a study of beta chain features in type 1 diabetes. These receptors have no identified antigens. Study-wide results and limits: Patients with Type 1 diabetes showed moderately but significantly shorter TCRB CDR3s in all four CD4+ subsets.

Expressed TCRB transcripts were sequenced after all isolated RNA was converted to cDNA. Produced via immunoSEQ multiplex PCR; TCRdb's table is partial and in-frame only. The sample consists of 240,000 or so clones, roughly 21% of them appearing once. The sequencing sample was made of naive CD4+ T cells from blood. Receptors originate from a middle-aged woman with type 1 diabetes.

The chain has TRBV28 and TRBJ1-1; 11 positions match TRBD1. The CDR3 runs 17 residues. V was clipped by 3 bases and J by 4 bases; unmatched bases: 10. Germline CDR1 and CDR2: MDHEN and SYDVKM. The CDR3 DNA reads as TGTGCCAGCAGTTTGGGGACAGGGGGGCCGGCGGGCACTGAAGCTTTCTTT. Its protein product is CASSLGTGGPAGTEAFF.

The V and J genes are TRBV18 and TRBJ2-7; D is possibly TRBD1 (6 bases). Germline V gives CDR1 KGHSH, CDR2 LQKENI. The V end was cut by 2 bases, the J end by 4 bases, with 18 bases between. The CDR3 is 16 amino acids. The CDR3 reads CASSPILGSGDYEQYF. CDR3 coding DNA: TGTGCCAGCTCACCAATACTGGGATCAGGGGATTACGAGCAGTACTTC. Full variable domain (missing parts from reference TRBV18 and TRBJ2-7): NAGVMQNPRHLVRRRGQEARLRCSPMKGHSHVYWYRQLPEEGLKFMVYLQKENIIDESGMPKERFSAEFPKEGPSILRIQQVVRGDSAAYFCASSPILGSGDYEQYFGPGTRLTVT.

The chain links TRBV11-1 to TRBJ2-7, with D tentatively TRBD2 (6 bases). V was trimmed by 3 bases and J by 6 bases, leaving 15 bases between them. This CDR3 has 14 residues. The V gene's germline CDR1 is SGHAT and CDR2 FQDESV (reference sequence). CDR3: CASSFPQTGGEQYF. CDR3 nucleotide sequence: TGTGCCAGCAGCTTCCCTCAGACCGGGGGCGAGCAGTACTTC.

V and J are TRBV11-2 and TRBJ1-1, with TRBD1 as a possible D gene (5 bases). Trimming took 4 bases from V and 5 from J, leaving 20 bases between them. Germline V gives CDR1 SGHAT, CDR2 FQNNGV. The CDR3 runs to 16 residues. The CDR3 sequence is CASSYLVGPGETEAFF. The CDR3 bases are TGTGCCAGCAGCTACCTAGTGGGGCCTGGCGAGACTGAAGCTTTCTTT. Full variable domain (rest looked up from reference TRBV11-2 and TRBJ1-1): EAGVAQSPRYKIIEKRQSVAFWCNPISGHATLYWYQQILGQGPKLLIQFQNNGVVDDSQLPKDRFSAERLKGVDSTLKIQPAKLEDSAVYLCASSYLVGPGETEAFFGQGTRLTVV.

This clone was observed a handful of times. The chain recombines TRBV7-6 with TRBJ2-7; tentative D call: TRBD2 (6 bases). The CDR3 sequence is 16 residues long. Trimming pared 0 bases from V and 1 base from J, leaving 13 bases between. CDR1 is SGHVS and CDR2 is FNYEAQ in the germline V gene. CDR3 in DNA: TGTGCCAGCAGCTTAGCAGTCGGGACTGATTCCTACGAGCAGTACTTC. Amino acid sequence: CASSLAVGTDSYEQYF.

V and J are TRBV7-9 and TRBJ2-5; D uncertain. The CDR3 loop spans 12 amino acids. The germline CDR1 and CDR2 sequences are SEHNR and FQNEAQ (reference sequence). With 7 bases removed from V and 1 base from J, the gap between germline ends came to 7 bases. The CDR3 bases are TGTGCCAGCACCCGGGTCCAAGAGACCCAGTACTTC. This translates into CASTRVQETQYF.

The chain recombines TRBV4-2 with TRBJ1-6; D uncertain. The CDR3 length is 14 residues. Germline V lookup: CDR1 LGHNA, CDR2 YNFKEQ. Deletions cut 2 bases from V and 9 bases from J, with 11 bases between. The CDR3 nucleotides are TGTGCCAGCAGCCAAACCTCCCCGGTTTCACCCCTCCACTTT. Residues: CASSQTSPVSPLHF.

The rearrangement joins TRBV6-6 to TRBJ2-7; 7 bases agree with TRBD1. V shed 4 bases, J shed 1 base, and the junction held 10 bases outside the gene matches. This CDR3 is built from 16 residues. Germline V gene lookup returns CDR1 MNHNY and CDR2 SVGAGI (reference sequence). DNA of the CDR3: TGTGCCAGCAGTTCCGCCGGACAGGAACCTTCCTACGAGCAGTACTTC. Amino acids: CASSSAGQEPSYEQYF.